This record looks at one T cell receptor beta chain sequence and its context. No antigen is known for it. The use of a sample-barcoded 5' primer and a J-beta primer mix characterized a second PCR of roughly 6 to 11 cycles. TCRdb re-derived calls from the 5' RACE reads in MiXCR, one entry per CDR3 protein. The table has approximately 730,000 distinct CDR3 sequences, about 40% seen once. The sample belongs to a study of blood T cells in healthy people across ages. Study-wide results and caveats: Estimates of diversity drawn from one million T cells were considered underestimates.

In germline, CDR1 is SGHRS, CDR2 YFSETQ. There are 15 residues in the CDR3. V lost 2 bases and J lost 3, with 11 bases in between. The authors drew about 10 milliliters of peripheral blood from each donor. Per individual sample, total RNA of at least 6 micrograms was extracted. This sequence originates from a woman between 55 and 75 years old in good health. Sequencing used blood. This rearrangement joins TRBV5-1 to TRBJ1-4; D remains unclear. This CDR3 reads CASSFDNRANEKLFF. CDR3 sequence (DNA): TGCGCCAGCAGCTTCGACAACCGAGCTAATGAAAAACTGTTTTTT.